One and the same sample provided the 25 T cell receptor beta chains below, sequenced in a study of patients and donors after allogeneic stem cell transplantation. Each CDR3 protein gets one entry after TCRdb re-called the RT-PCR reads with MiXCR. The repertoire consists of 30,000 or so distinct CDR3 sequences, with 6.8% occurring once and the leading ten covering approximately 35%. The sequenced sample consisted of blood, either unsorted or a sorted T cell fraction (not recorded which). Receptors originate from a human donor who was either an allogeneic HSCT recipient or a stem cell or donor lymphocyte infusion donor (not recorded which). It is not recorded whose cells these are; they may come from a transplant donor.

V usage is TRBV6-5 and J usage is TRBJ2-1; D not certain. The CDR3 covers 13 residues. Germline-derived CDR1 and CDR2 are MNHEY and SVGAGI. The germline V and J ends were trimmed by 5 bases and 4 bases, with 9 bases remaining between them. This CDR3 reads CASSTRAYNEQFF. The CDR3 DNA sequence: TGTGCCAGCAGTACTCGGGCGTACAATGAGCAGTTCTTC.

This clonotype was counted ten times or more. The V call is TRBV11-2, the J call TRBJ2-5; D not resolved. Trimming pared 5 bases from V and 4 bases from J, leaving 17 bases between. The germline V gene has CDR1 SGHAT and CDR2 FQNNGV. The CDR3 spans 15 residues. The CDR3 loop is CASSTQLTPGETQYF. The CDR3 DNA is TGTGCCAGCAGCACTCAATTGACTCCAGGAGAGACCCAGTACTTC.

The V and J genes are TRBV12-3 or TRBV12-4 and TRBJ2-1; TRBD2 agrees at 9 bases. This CDR3 contains 15 residues. The V and J ends lost 7 bases and 7 bases, in that order; junction bases with no gene match: 11. The CDR3 protein is CASKRTGTSRNEQFF. The CDR3 DNA sequence: TGTGCCAGCAAACGAACTGGGACTAGCAGGAATGAGCAGTTCTTC.

This clonotype was recorded many times. The rearrangement uses TRBV7-9 and TRBJ1-1, with D tentatively TRBD1 (6 bases). CDR1 and CDR2 (germline): SEHNR, FQNEAQ (reference sequence). Trimming shortened V by 0 bases and J by 4 bases, and 21 bases separated the two germline ends. The CDR3 totals 18 residues. The CDR3 spells CASSLARFRGAIGTEAFF. For the CDR3, the DNA is TGTGCCAGCAGCTTAGCAAGGTTCAGGGGAGCGATTGGCACTGAAGCTTTCTTT.

This clonotype came up a few times. The CDR3 nucleotides read TGTGCCACCAGCAGAGATACCGACCAAGAGACCCAGTACTTC. Amino acid sequence: CATSRDTDQETQYF. The chain links TRBV15 to TRBJ2-5, with D hard to call. CDR1 and CDR2 from the germline V gene are LNHNV and YYDKDF (reference sequence). Trimming removed 0 bases at V and 0 bases at J, with 5 bases between. The CDR3 loop spans 14 amino acids.

This clonotype was found many times. V and J are TRBV24-1 and TRBJ1-5; D gene ambiguous. Looked up from germline, CDR1 is KGHDR and CDR2 is SFDVKD. This CDR3 spans 14 amino acids. Trimming left V 4 bases short and J 0 bases short, with 6 bases between. CDR3 residues: CATSDRYSNQPQHF. The CDR3, as DNA: TGTGCCACCAGTGACAGGTATAGCAATCAGCCCCAGCATTTT.

This clonotype appeared many times. The rearrangement uses TRBV3-1 and TRBJ2-4, with 7 bases lining up with TRBD1. With 1 base clipped from V and 8 bases from J, the junction kept 5 bases outside the gene matches. Germline CDR1 reads LGHDT; CDR2 reads YNNKEL (reference sequence). This CDR3 is built from 14 residues. The CDR3 bases are TGTGCCAGCAGCCAAGGAGGGGGCTCGTACATTCAGTACTTC. Its translation: CASSQGGGSYIQYF.

A word on this clonotype: One end of the junction does not line up with germline, which may come from a read error. The rearrangement uses TRBV6-6 and TRBJ1-1; D possibly corresponds to TRBD1 (6 bases). This CDR3 is built from 14 residues. Per germline, CDR1 MNHNY and CDR2 SVGAGI (reference sequence). In DNA, the CDR3 is TGTGCCAGCAGATACTGGAGGGGGAGCACTGAAGCTTTCTTT. Its protein is CASRYWRGSTEAFF.

This clonotype was detected many times. The rearrangement joins TRBV12-3 or TRBV12-4 to TRBJ2-1; a weak D match, TRBD1 (6 bases). Trimming shortened V by 5 bases and J by 2 bases, and 13 bases separated the two germline ends. The CDR3 covers 15 residues. CDR3 DNA sequence: TGTGCCAGCAGTACCTGGGACAACGCCTACAATGAGCAGTTCTTC. This encodes CASSTWDNAYNEQFF.

This clonotype was counted at least ten times. This CDR3 is CASSPPEWRRYNEQFF. The DNA for the CDR3 is TGTGCCAGCAGCCCCCCCGAGTGGCGAAGATACAATGAGCAGTTCTTC. The rearrangement links TRBV12-3 or TRBV12-4 to TRBJ2-1; D ambiguous. The CDR3 has 16 amino acids. Deletions cut 6 bases from V and 4 bases from J, with 19 bases between.

The rearrangement joins TRBV25-1 to TRBJ2-7; D possibly uses TRBD1 or TRBD2 (7 bases each). V dropped 4 bases and J dropped 5 bases, with 15 bases sitting between them. Germline lookup yields CDR1 MGHDK and CDR2 SYGVNS. The CDR3 extends over 14 amino acids. The CDR3, as DNA: TGTGCCAGCAGTGCTCAGGGGAGGGGGCACGAGCAGTACTTC. This gives the protein CASSAQGRGHEQYF.

This clonotype was recorded at least ten times. This chain connects TRBV3-1 to TRBJ2-7; perhaps TRBD2 as D (7 bases). Germline values: CDR1 LGHDT, CDR2 YNNKEL (reference sequence). The CDR3 runs 14 residues. Trimming took off 1 base at V and 4 bases at J, with 11 bases between the two ends. The DNA for the CDR3 is TGTGCCAGCAGCCAAGTCGGGGGGCTTTACGAGCAGTACTTC. This codes for CASSQVGGLYEQYF.

By frequency in the sample, this clonotype is large. The rearrangement joins TRBV12-3 or TRBV12-4 to TRBJ2-5; 10 nucleotides agree with TRBD2. This CDR3 comprises 12 residues. J lost 4 bases, V lost 8 bases, and 1 base had no gene match. The DNA of the CDR3 is TGTGCCAGCCGGACTAGCGGAGAGACCCAGTACTTC. This translates into CASRTSGETQYF.

This clonotype was seen only a few times. The chain combines TRBV9 with TRBJ2-2, with D perhaps matching TRBD1 (5 bases). Germline-derived CDR1 and CDR2 are SGDLS and YYNGEE. V lost 0 bases and J lost 0, with 15 bases in between. The CDR3 covers 18 residues. CDR3 in amino acids: CASSVDSQGPTNTGELFF. The CDR3 coding sequence is TGTGCCAGCAGCGTAGATAGCCAGGGCCCCACGAACACCGGGGAGCTGTTTTTT.

This clonotype was recorded only once. A much larger clonotype is one base distant, so this may be a read error. The genes are TRBV3-1 and TRBJ2-3; the D is unclear. Matching the DNA end better, TRBJ1-5 makes the J call doubtful. CDR1 and CDR2 from the germline V gene are LGHDT and YNNKEL (reference sequence). The CDR3 extends over 16 amino acids. The CDR3 region has the DNA TGTGCCAGCAGCCAAGAGCCCGGGCGACTCACAGATACGCAGCATTTT. Amino acid sequence: CASSQEPGRLTDTQHF.

This clonotype has ten or more counts. This chain uses TRBV7-9 with TRBJ2-5; tentative D call: TRBD1 (6 bases). The CDR3 is 16 residues long. V shed 6 bases and J shed 0 bases, with 17 bases lying between them. Germline values: CDR1 SEHNR, CDR2 FQNEAQ (reference sequence). In DNA form, the CDR3 reads TGTGCCAGCAGTTCAGGGCTGACAGGCCACCAAGAGACCCAGTACTTC. Its translation is CASSSGLTGHQETQYF.

This clonotype was seen ten or more times. V usage is TRBV20-1 and J usage is TRBJ2-2, with a tentative D call TRBD2 (5 bases). The germline V and J ends were trimmed by 1 base and 2 bases, with 8 bases remaining between them. Germline CDR1 and CDR2: DFQATT and SNEGSKA (reference sequence). The CDR3 has 14 amino acids. The CDR3 bases are TGCAGTGCTAGAGCTAGCCTAAACACCGGGGAGCTGTTTTTT. Translated: CSARASLNTGELFF.

This clonotype has ten or more counts. DNA for the CDR3: TGTGCCAGCTCACCCCAACCGCCCTATGAAAATCAGCCCCAGCATTTT. Translated, it gives CASSPQPPYENQPQHF. J is TRBJ1-5 and V is TRBV18; D ambiguous. This CDR3 has 16 amino acids. V gave up 3 bases and J gave up 4 bases, with 16 bases separating them. Germline assignment: CDR1 KGHSH and CDR2 LQKENI.

This clonotype was picked up many times. This rearrangement joins TRBV29-1 to TRBJ1-5; 8 bases are a match to TRBD1. Germline V gene sequence: CDR1 SQVTM, CDR2 ANQGSEA. Germline trimming cut 6 bases from V and 3 bases from J; bases unmatched to any gene: 10. The CDR3 extends over 15 amino acids. CDR3 loop: CSVAPGQGTNQPQHF. Here the CDR3 DNA reads TGCAGCGTCGCACCCGGACAGGGTACCAATCAGCCCCAGCATTTT. Full variable domain (remainder filled in from reference TRBV29-1 and TRBJ1-5): SAVISQKPSRDICQRGTSLTIQCQVDSQVTMMFWYRQQPGQSLTLIATANQGSEATYESGFVIDKFPISRPNLTFSTLTVSNMSPEDSSIYLCSVAPGQGTNQPQHFGDGTRLSIL.

This clonotype came up many times. This chain uses TRBV5-1 with TRBJ1-5; D may be TRBD1 (6 bases). Germline V gene data show CDR1 as SGHRS and CDR2 as YFSETQ. The CDR3 has 16 residues. The V gene lost 4 bases and the J gene lost 3 bases, with 17 bases spanning the gap. The CDR3 loop is CASSPGDGGPNQPQHF. CDR3 coding DNA: TGCGCCAGCAGCCCCGGTGATGGGGGGCCCAATCAGCCCCAGCATTTT.

This clonotype appeared many times. The CDR3 nucleotides read TGCAGTGCTAGAACCCGGACAGGGGAGGGTACCCCGACCCAGTACTTC. It is translated as CSARTRTGEGTPTQYF. The chain combines TRBV20-1 with TRBJ2-5; TRBD1 aligns across 9 bases. Looked up from germline, CDR1 is DFQATT and CDR2 is SNEGSKA (reference sequence). This CDR3 has 16 amino acids. The trim removed 2 bases at V and 7 bases at J, leaving 14 bases unmatched.

This clonotype has ten or more counts. The chain recombines TRBV5-1 with TRBJ1-2, with D unclear. The germline gives CDR1 SGHRS, CDR2 YFSETQ. V was shortened by 0 bases and J by 2 bases, with 8 bases between the two germline ends. The CDR3 spans 14 residues. CDR3 sequence reads: CASSLEGFNYGYTF. DNA for the CDR3: TGCGCCAGCAGCTTGGAGGGATTCAACTATGGCTACACCTTC.

This clonotype was counted many times. The genes are TRBV3-1 and TRBJ1-1; D unresolved. The length of the CDR3 is 14 residues. Trimming left V 4 bases short and J 7 bases short, with 16 bases between. CDR1 and CDR2 (germline): LGHDT, YNNKEL (reference sequence). CDR3 sequence: CASSPPGTVVEAFF. The CDR3 coding sequence is TGTGCCAGCAGCCCCCCGGGCACAGTGGTTGAAGCTTTCTTT.

In this sample, this clonotype turned up many times. V gene TRBV28 combines with J gene TRBJ1-6; 7 positions match TRBD1. The CDR3 runs 15 residues. V was pared by 3 bases and J by 7 bases, with 6 bases of the junction left unmatched. The germline gives CDR1 MDHEN, CDR2 SYDVKM. CDR3 amino acids: CASSFRGQRNSPLHF. DNA for the CDR3: TGTGCCAGCAGTTTTAGGGGACAGCGGAATTCACCCCTCCACTTT.

This clonotype came up many times. CDR3 coding DNA: TGTGCCAGCAGCTTAACGTCTCTAAATGAGCAGTTCTTC. This codes for CASSLTSLNEQFF. The chain joins TRBV7-3 to TRBJ2-1, with unresolved D. The CDR3 extends over 13 amino acids. V dropped 0 bases and J dropped 7 bases, with 7 bases sitting between them. The germline CDR1 and CDR2 sequences are SGHTA and FQGTGA. Full variable domain (missing parts from reference TRBV7-3 and TRBJ2-1): GAGVSQTPSNKVTEKGKYVELRCDPISGHTALYWYRQSLGQGPEFLIYFQGTGAADDSGLPNDRFFAVRPEGSVSTLKIQRTERGDSAVYLCASSLTSLNEQFFGPGTRLTVL.